Listed here are 14 T cell receptor beta chains from one sample, sequenced in a study of neurological immune-mediated disorders. MiXCR, applied by TCRdb to the 5' RACE reads, yields one record per CDR3 protein. The sample contains about 46,000 distinct CDR3 sequences, about 9.3% of which appear only once. The material sequenced was PBMCs. The receptors were sampled from a man aged 65-85 years with HTLV-1-associated myelopathy (HAM/TSP).

This clonotype showed up many times. The gene calls are TRBV7-2 and TRBJ1-4; TRBD1 matches 12 bases. CDR3 length equals 15 residues. Germline CDR1 SGHTA, CDR2 FQGNSA. V was pared by 8 bases and J by 7 bases, with 8 bases of the junction left unmatched. CDR3 sequence (DNA): TGTGCCAGCGGGACAGGGGGCGGAGATGGTGAAAAACTGTTTTTT. Translating gives CASGTGGGDGEKLFF.

This clonotype occurred many times. The J gene is TRBJ2-3, the V gene TRBV12-3 or TRBV12-4, with 9 positions matching TRBD2. The CDR3 has 15 amino acids. The V segment lost 5 bases and the J segment 4 bases; nucleotides outside the gene matches: 7. Here the CDR3 DNA reads TGTGCCAGCAGTGTTAGCGGGAGCGGATCAGATACGCAGTATTTT. This translates into CASSVSGSGSDTQYF.

At least ten counts were recorded for this clonotype. The rearrangement uses TRBV11-3 and TRBJ2-5, with D hard to call. This CDR3 spans 12 amino acids. V shed 5 bases and J shed 7 bases, with 11 bases lying between them. Germline V CDR1 and CDR2: SGHNT, YENEEA. CDR3 amino acids: CASSISRGTQYF. DNA of the CDR3: TGTGCCAGCAGCATCTCCCGCGGGACCCAGTACTTC.

This chain connects TRBV5-1 to TRBJ1-1; maybe TRBD1 (5 bases). Germline V gene data show CDR1 as SGHRS and CDR2 as YFSETQ. The CDR3 spans 13 residues. The V end was cut by 1 base, the J end by 3 bases, with 7 bases between. The CDR3 bases are TGCGCCAGCAGCTTGTTAGGGGACACTGAAGCTTTCTTT. Protein sequence: CASSLLGDTEAFF.

This clonotype was observed at least ten times. The V and J genes are TRBV20-1 and TRBJ2-5; 8 bases fit TRBD1. V shed 3 bases and J 5 bases; nucleotides not matched to a gene: 5. The length of the CDR3 is 13 residues. The germline V gene encodes CDR1 DFQATT and CDR2 SNEGSKA (reference sequence). CDR3 loop: CSASRTGSETQYF. The DNA for the CDR3 is TGCAGTGCTAGCAGGACAGGGTCGGAGACCCAGTACTTC.

The V call is TRBV25-1, the J call TRBJ2-7; the D is unclear. This CDR3 spans 12 amino acids. Trimming left V 5 bases short and J 4 bases short, with 9 bases between. Germline V CDR1 and CDR2: MGHDK, SYGVNS. CDR3 loop: CASSKTKYEQYF. CDR3 in DNA: TGTGCCAGCAGTAAGACGAAATACGAGCAGTACTTC.

This clonotype was recorded many times. The chain recombines TRBV5-1 with TRBJ2-2; D is uncertain. Trimming pared 4 bases from V and 8 bases from J, leaving 9 bases between. This CDR3 has 12 amino acids. The V gene's germline CDR1 is SGHRS and CDR2 YFSETQ. The CDR3 region is CASSAQAGELFF. The CDR3 nucleotides are TGCGCCAGCAGCGCCCAAGCAGGGGAGCTGTTTTTT.

This clonotype was observed many times. This chain joins TRBV5-1 and TRBJ1-4, with no clear D. This CDR3 spans 15 amino acids. Deletions cut 4 bases from V and 5 bases from J, with 15 bases between. Germline V lookup: CDR1 SGHRS, CDR2 YFSETQ. CDR3 sequence reads: CASSPGSADNEKLFF. The CDR3 DNA reads TGCGCCAGCAGCCCCGGGAGTGCAGACAATGAAAAACTGTTTTTT.

This clonotype was seen at least ten times. J is TRBJ2-1 and V is TRBV27; no definite D call. The CDR3 covers 15 residues. Trimming took off 3 bases at V and 2 bases at J, with 11 bases between the two ends. CDR1 is MNHEY and CDR2 is SMNVEV in the germline V gene (reference sequence). CDR3 in amino acids: CASSLGPTAYNEQFF. In DNA form, the CDR3 reads TGTGCCAGCAGTTTGGGCCCCACAGCCTACAATGAGCAGTTCTTC.

This clonotype came up many times. The V call is TRBV7-2, the J call TRBJ2-7; D might be TRBD1 or TRBD2, each matching 5 bases. The ends were cut back, 5 bases at V and 3 bases at J, with 11 bases in the middle. Germline CDR1 is SGHTA and CDR2 is FQGNSA. The length of the CDR3 is 13 residues. The CDR3 spells CASSAGTDYEQYF. In nucleotides, the CDR3 is TGTGCCAGCAGCGCCGGGACCGACTACGAGCAGTACTTC.

This clonotype has only a few counts. V is TRBV7-2 and J is TRBJ1-2, with D perhaps TRBD1 (6 bases). CDR1 and CDR2 (germline): SGHTA, FQGNSA. V lost 1 base to trimming and J lost 6 bases, with 18 bases between them. The CDR3 spans 16 residues. DNA for the CDR3: TGTGCCAGCAGCTTAGACTACAGGGTAACTAATAATGGCTACACCTTC. It yields the protein CASSLDYRVTNNGYTF.

A remark on this clonotype: A read error is possible here, since a much larger clone lies one base away. V is TRBV20-1 and J is TRBJ1-1; unclear D gene. This CDR3 comprises 12 residues. Germline-derived CDR1 and CDR2 are DFQATT and SNEGSKA (reference sequence). The CDR3 sequence is CSAQPVNTEGFF. Written as DNA, the CDR3 is TGCAGTGCCCAGCCGGTGAACACTGAAGGTTTCTTT.

Many counts were recorded for this clonotype. This chain connects TRBV7-8 to TRBJ2-1; 14 bases line up with TRBD2. The germline CDR1 and CDR2 sequences are SGHVS and FQNEAQ. This CDR3 comprises 19 residues. J was trimmed by 6 bases and V by 2 bases; bases with no gene match: 12. The CDR3 sequence is CASSLRGTSGRSVGNEQFF. The CDR3, as DNA: TGTGCCAGCAGCTTACGTGGGACTAGCGGGAGATCGGTGGGCAATGAGCAGTTCTTC. Filled out from reference TRBV7-8 and TRBJ2-1, the complete variable domain reads GAGVSQSPRYKVAKRGQDVALRCDPISGHVSLFWYQQALGQGPEFLTYFQNEAQLDKSGLPSDRFFAERPEGSVSTLKIQRTQQEDSAVYLCASSLRGTSGRSVGNEQFFGPGTRLTVL.

The table lists this clonotype with many counts. J is TRBJ2-2 and V is TRBV5-1, with 10 nucleotides matching TRBD2. The junction had 6 bases not matched to a gene; V was cut back by 4 bases and J by 6 bases. In germline, CDR1 is SGHRS, CDR2 YFSETQ. The CDR3 contains 15 residues. CDR3 bases: TGCGCCAGCAGCACTGGGACTAGCGATGCCGGGGAGCTGTTTTTT. This codes for CASSTGTSDAGELFF.